The sequence of this T cell receptor (beta chain) was determined in a study of cytomegalovirus exposure and HLA in healthy donors. The study ran its PCR with 60 Vbeta and 13 Jbeta primers. Measured with immunoSEQ multiplex PCR; TCRdb has only the in-frame clones, and not every one. The sample includes about 150,000 clones, 85% of them seen just once. The CDR3 runs to 15 residues. CDR1 and CDR2 (germline): SEHNR, FQNEAQ (reference sequence). Trimming removed 5 bases from V and 5 bases from J; junction bases left unmatched: 7. V usage is TRBV7-9 and J usage is TRBJ1-4; 8 bases are shared with TRBD1. The sequence derives from a man aged 25-45 years in good health and CMV-seropositive. The source material was PBMCs. CDR3 nucleotide sequence: TGTGCCAGCAGCCTGGGACAGGCCGGGAATGAAAAACTGTTTTTT. Encoded protein: CASSLGQAGNEKLFF.